Shown below are 20 T cell receptor beta chains from a single sample sequenced in a study of CD8 T cells in ankylosing spondylitis. TCRdb ran MiXCR on the 5' RACE reads and lists one entry per CDR3 protein. Of approximately 300,000 distinct CDR3 sequences in the sample, around 18% were seen once. Sequencing was done on a sample of blood, either unsorted or a sorted T cell fraction (not recorded which). These receptor sequences come from a male donor with ankylosing spondylitis or in good health (not recorded which).

This chain uses TRBV5-5 with TRBJ2-7, with 12 bases aligning to TRBD1. V shed 2 bases, J shed 9 bases, and the junction held 9 bases outside the gene matches. The CDR3 runs 15 residues. Germline CDR1 and CDR2: SGHKS and YYEKEE (reference sequence). The CDR3 protein is CASSFSGTGGEGQYV. The CDR3 region has the DNA TGTGCCAGCAGCTTCTCCGGGACAGGGGGCGAGGGGCAGTACGTC.

This clonotype was observed a handful of times. V and J are TRBV12-3 or TRBV12-4 and TRBJ2-3; TRBD2 is a possible D gene (5 bases). V lost 4 bases to trimming and J lost 8 bases, with 13 bases between them. CDR3 length: 13 amino acids. CDR3 sequence: CASSYPGSGTQYF. The CDR3 nucleotides are TGTGCCAGCAGTTATCCGGGGAGCGGTACGCAGTATTTT.

The gene calls are TRBV5-1 and TRBJ2-1, with D possibly being TRBD2 (6 bases). The germline V and J ends were trimmed by 7 bases and 3 bases, with 14 bases remaining between them. Germline-derived CDR1 and CDR2 are SGHRS and YFSETQ. This CDR3 has 14 amino acids. CDR3 amino acids: CASRGLGGYNEQFF. The CDR3 nucleotides read TGCGCCAGCCGGGGACTCGGGGGCTACAATGAGCAGTTCTTC.

This clonotype was recorded only once. This chain joins TRBV5-1 and TRBJ2-5; no clear D. The V and J ends lost 3 bases and 1 base respectively, with 7 bases between them. CDR3 length equals 13 residues. Germline loops: CDR1 SGHRS, CDR2 YFSETQ. As DNA, the CDR3 is TGCGCCAGCAGCTGGGCTATCCAAGAGACCCAGTACTTC. Amino acid sequence: CASSWAIQETQYF.

There are many counts of this clonotype. Mismatch with germline at one junction end may stem from a read error. The chain joins TRBV28 to TRBJ1-4; 9 bases map to TRBD1. The CDR3 is 14 residues long. Germline V gives CDR1 MDHEN, CDR2 SYDVKM. The CDR3 DNA sequence: TGTGCCAGCAGATCCGGGACAGGGAATGGAAAACTGTTTTTT. Translating it yields CASRSGTGNGKLFF.

This clonotype was seen many times. The DNA of the CDR3 is TGTGCCACCTCCGCCCGGGGCGGGCCAGATACGCAGTATTTT. This gives the protein CATSARGGPDTQYF. The V and J genes are TRBV24-1 and TRBJ2-3; the D gene could be TRBD1 or TRBD2 (5 bases each). From germline, CDR1 is KGHDR and CDR2 SFDVKD. This CDR3 spans 14 amino acids. The V gene lost 9 bases and the J gene lost 4 bases, with 16 bases spanning the gap.

This clonotype showed up just a few times. The rearrangement links TRBV10-2 to TRBJ2-7, with TRBD1 identical over 8 bases. Trimming cost V 7 bases and J 0 bases; bases outside gene matches: 2. Germline CDR1 is WSHSY and CDR2 is SAAADI. The length of the CDR3 is 13 residues. CDR3 amino acids: CASNRGDSYEQYV. DNA for the CDR3: TGCGCCAGCAACAGGGGGGACTCCTACGAGCAGTACGTC.

CDR3 bases: TGCGCCAGCAGCTTGGTTCCGCGGGTCGGGACAGATACGCAGTATTTT. This codes for CASSLVPRVGTDTQYF. The V and J genes are TRBV5-1 and TRBJ2-3; D is possibly TRBD2 (5 bases). Germline V gene data show CDR1 as SGHRS and CDR2 as YFSETQ. The CDR3 length is 16 residues. V lost 0 bases, J lost 3 bases, and 14 bases lay in between. Combining the CDR3 with reference TRBV5-1 and TRBJ2-3 gives the whole variable domain KAGVTQTPRYLIKTRGQQVTLSCSPISGHRSVSWYQQTPGQGLQFLFEYFSETQRNKGNFPGRFSGRQFSNSRSEMNVSTLELGDSALYLCASSLVPRVGTDTQYFGPGTRLTVL.

The chain couples TRBV7-9 to TRBJ2-5; D possibly corresponds to TRBD2 (7 bases). The germline V gene encodes CDR1 SEHNR and CDR2 FQNEAQ (reference sequence). The ends were cut back, 2 bases at V and 4 bases at J, with 17 bases in the middle. The CDR3 has 16 residues. The CDR3 region is CASSLRGGRFGETQYF. The DNA for the CDR3 is TGTGCCAGCAGCTTAAGGGGGGGCCGATTTGGAGAGACCCAGTACTTC.

The chain has TRBV4-1 and TRBJ2-4; D unresolved. Germline loops: CDR1 MGHRA, CDR2 YSYEKL. Deletions cut 4 bases from V and 0 bases from J, with 7 bases between. The length of the CDR3 is 14 residues. CDR3 sequence (DNA): TGCGCCAGCAGCCCCGTGGGAGCCAAAAACATTCAGTACTTC. Amino acid sequence: CASSPVGAKNIQYF.

The chain carries TRBV7-8 and TRBJ1-6; unclear D gene. The CDR3 length is 15 residues. In germline, CDR1 is SGHVS, CDR2 FQNEAQ. The V and J ends lost 0 bases and 9 bases respectively, with 12 bases between them. CDR3 region: CASSLAEPGPSPLHF. The CDR3 DNA reads TGTGCCAGCAGCTTAGCTGAGCCAGGACCTTCACCCCTCCACTTT.

In this sample, this clonotype turned up a few times. This rearrangement joins TRBV9 to TRBJ1-2, with a possible D match to TRBD1 (5 bases). The germline CDR1 and CDR2 sequences are SGDLS and YYNGEE. The CDR3 is 16 residues long. V lost 4 bases to trimming and J lost 4 bases, with 20 bases between them. The CDR3 nucleotides read TGTGCCAGCAGCCCCGACCCCGGCACGAGGGGCTATGGCTACACCTTC. It yields the protein CASSPDPGTRGYGYTF.

Only a few counts were recorded for this clonotype. The CDR3 sequence: CASSQDSSAAYNEQFF. The CDR3 DNA follows: TGTGCCAGCAGCCAAGATTCAAGCGCCGCCTACAATGAGCAGTTCTTC. The chain carries TRBV3-1 and TRBJ2-1, with unresolved D. The CDR3 totals 16 residues. The germline CDR1 and CDR2 sequences are LGHDT and YNNKEL (reference sequence). Trimming left V 0 bases short and J 2 bases short, with 11 bases between.

This clonotype was detected only a few times. The chain is built from TRBV4-1 and TRBJ2-5; 8 positions match TRBD1. The CDR3 spans 15 residues. Germline lookup yields CDR1 MGHRA and CDR2 YSYEKL. The V and J ends lost 0 bases and 3 bases, in that order; junction bases with no gene match: 3. The CDR3 DNA reads TGCGCCAGCAGCCAAGAAGGGACAGGAAAAGAGACCCAGTACTTC. As protein: CASSQEGTGKETQYF.

This clonotype was counted a single time. The V gene is TRBV5-8, the J gene TRBJ1-2, with no clear D. Germline CDR1 is SGHTS and CDR2 is YDEGEE. V gave up 3 bases and J gave up 2 bases, with 14 bases separating them. The CDR3 spans 15 residues. The CDR3 sequence is CASSYHAGLNYGYTF. CDR3 coding DNA: TGTGCCAGCAGCTACCATGCGGGATTGAACTATGGCTACACCTTC.

The chain carries TRBV2 and TRBJ2-1; TRBD1 or TRBD2 may be the D gene (5 bases each). Germline values: CDR1 SNHLY, CDR2 FYNNEI. V gave up 1 base and J gave up 12 bases, with 16 bases separating them. This CDR3 region has 14 residues. This CDR3 is CASSEGLGRGGQFF. In DNA form, the CDR3 reads TGTGCCAGCAGTGAAGGGCTAGGCCGGGGCGGGCAGTTCTTC. The entire variable domain, with the rest obtained from reference TRBV2 and TRBJ2-1, is as follows: EPEVTQTPSHQVTQMGQEVILRCVPISNHLYFYWYRQILGQKVEFLVSFYNNEISEKSEIFDDQFSVERPDGSNFTLKIRSTKLEDSAMYFCASSEGLGRGGQFFGPGTRLTVL.

The V and J genes are TRBV20-1 and TRBJ2-5; D gene uncertain. Germline loops: CDR1 DFQATT, CDR2 SNEGSKA (reference sequence). The CDR3 contains 14 residues. Trimming left V 6 bases short and J 7 bases short, with 21 bases between. CDR3 nucleotides: TGCAGTGCCCCCCAGACCCTCTCGATTGGGACCCAGTACTTC. Encoded protein: CSAPQTLSIGTQYF.

This clonotype was picked up one time. The genes are TRBV5-1 and TRBJ2-5, with TRBD2 matching over 13 bases. Trimming cost V 3 bases and J 3 bases; bases outside gene matches: 5. Germline CDR1 is SGHRS and CDR2 is YFSETQ. This CDR3 contains 16 residues. CDR3 coding DNA: TGCGCCAGCAGCTCCGGGACTAGCGGGATTAAAGAGACCCAGTACTTC. Its translation: CASSSGTSGIKETQYF.

This clonotype came up a few times. The rearrangement joins TRBV5-1 to TRBJ1-1; no clear D. The CDR3 has 13 amino acids. Germline values: CDR1 SGHRS, CDR2 YFSETQ. V was pared by 4 bases and J by 8 bases, with 15 bases between. The CDR3 sequence: CASSLQGQAEAFF. The CDR3 bases are TGCGCCAGCAGCCTCCAAGGGCAGGCCGAAGCTTTCTTT.

Here the CDR3 DNA reads TGTGCCAGCAGTGCCAGATGGGGTCAAGAGACCCAGTACTTC. Amino acids: CASSARWGQETQYF. This rearrangement joins TRBV2 to TRBJ2-5, with D unresolved. This CDR3 is 14 amino acids long. Trimming shortened V by 4 bases and J by 2 bases, and 11 bases separated the two germline ends. Germline CDR1 is SNHLY and CDR2 is FYNNEI. The entire variable domain, with the rest obtained from reference TRBV2 and TRBJ2-5, is as follows: EPEVTQTPSHQVTQMGQEVILRCVPISNHLYFYWYRQILGQKVEFLVSFYNNEISEKSEIFDDQFSVERPDGSNFTLKIRSTKLEDSAMYFCASSARWGQETQYFGPGTRLLVL.